A single sample is the source of the 8 T cell receptor beta chains below, sequenced in a study of control samples from healthy donors and cancer patients. Clones were read by immunoSEQ multiplex PCR, and TCRdb kept only the in-frame ones, dropping some. Here the sample spans 150,000 or so clones, 88% being singletons. The sequenced material came from blood. These receptors originate from a man between 18 and 35 years old in good health.

The chain employs TRBV30 and TRBJ2-7; 9 bases are shared with TRBD2. CDR1 is GTSNPN and CDR2 is SVGIG in the germline V gene (reference sequence). V shed 5 bases, J shed 2 bases, and the junction held 4 bases outside the gene matches. CDR3 length: 13 amino acids. CDR3 nucleotide sequence: TGTGCCTGGTCTAGCGGGATCACCTACGAGCAGTACTTC. This codes for CAWSSGITYEQYF.

The table lists this clone with a count of one. CDR3 sequence (DNA): TGTGCCAGCAGTTTATGGGACACAGACAATGAGCAGTTCTTC. Its translation is CASSLWDTDNEQFF. The gene calls are TRBV28 and TRBJ2-1, with D possibly TRBD1 on 5 matching bases. Trimming took 0 bases from V and 5 from J, leaving 8 bases between them. The CDR3 length is 14 residues. Germline CDR1 is MDHEN and CDR2 is SYDVKM.

The genes are TRBV6-2 or TRBV6-3 and TRBJ2-1; no clear D gene. This CDR3 contains 16 residues. V was clipped by 4 bases and J by 5 bases, with 18 bases between them. Per the germline V gene, CDR1 is MNHEY and CDR2 is SVGEGT. The CDR3 reads CASSSYSPTNHNEQFF. The CDR3 DNA follows: TGTGCCAGCAGTTCCTACAGCCCAACAAACCACAATGAGCAGTTCTTC.

This clone was counted once. This chain joins TRBV14 and TRBJ2-1; D unclear. This CDR3 region has 13 residues. Per the germline V gene, CDR1 is SGHDN and CDR2 is FVKESK. V was clipped by 4 bases and J by 7 bases, with 11 bases between them. For the CDR3, the DNA is TGTGCCAGCAGCCTTAGTCTTCAGAATGAGCAGTTCTTC. It yields the protein CASSLSLQNEQFF.

The chain employs TRBV9 and TRBJ2-3, with 11 nucleotides matching TRBD2. The J segment lost 0 bases and the V segment lost 3 bases, leaving 6 bases of the junction unmatched. The CDR3 loop spans 17 amino acids. Germline CDR1 is SGDLS and CDR2 is YYNGEE. CDR3 sequence: CASSGLSGGASTDTQYF. The CDR3 nucleotides are TGTGCCAGCAGCGGCCTTAGCGGGGGGGCTAGCACAGATACGCAGTATTTT.

The chain couples TRBV7-9 to TRBJ2-7, with D possibly TRBD2 on 7 matching bases. Looked up from germline, CDR1 is SEHNR and CDR2 is FQNEAQ (reference sequence). Trimming removed 4 bases at V and 5 bases at J, with 18 bases between. The CDR3 has 15 amino acids. CDR3: CASSSAGRGVDEQYF. The CDR3 DNA sequence: TGTGCCAGCAGCTCCGCGGGGAGGGGGGTTGACGAGCAGTACTTC.

This chain joins TRBV6-5 and TRBJ1-2; a possible D gene is TRBD1 (6 bases). This CDR3 is 14 amino acids long. Looked up from germline, CDR1 is MNHEY and CDR2 is SVGAGI. V shed 7 bases and J shed 0 bases, with 12 bases lying between them. CDR3 sequence reads: CASTGGTPNYGYTF. CDR3 in DNA: TGTGCCAGCACCGGGGGGACACCTAACTATGGCTACACCTTC.

The chain uses TRBV5-1 and TRBJ2-1; D unclear. The CDR3 loop spans 16 amino acids. The V and J ends lost 0 bases and 0 bases respectively, with 10 bases between them. Germline V gene lookup returns CDR1 SGHRS and CDR2 YFSETQ. CDR3 DNA sequence: TGCGCCAGCAGCTTGGGGGTAGGAAGCTCCTACAATGAGCAGTTCTTC. Translating it yields CASSLGVGSSYNEQFF.